Below, one T cell receptor beta chain is given with its context. Through a sample-barcoded 5' primer and a J-beta primer mix, a second PCR was run for roughly 6 to 12 cycles. TCRdb recomputed calls from the 5' RACE reads with MiXCR, one row per CDR3 protein. The data contain about 1 million distinct CDR3 sequences, about 25% of them seen just once; the ten biggest clones take up around 0.75%. This CDR3 comprises 17 residues. Germline V gene data show CDR1 as MDHEN and CDR2 as SYDVKM. V lost 1 base, J lost 10 bases, and 25 bases lay in between. The sample comes from a study of blood T cells in healthy people across ages. Separately, the same data were catalogued under a study of T cells of mothers and their children.

The source material was blood. The chain recombines TRBV28 with TRBJ1-1, with D tentatively TRBD1 (5 bases). This clonotype originated in a girl aged 2 to 10 in good health. The CDR3 spells CASSLLWLMEGHQIAFF. The CDR3 DNA reads TGTGCCAGCAGTTTATTATGGTTGATGGAGGGGCACCAGATAGCTTTCTTT.